This TCR beta chain is from a study of CD8 T cells in Susac syndrome. About the study: Active disease was present in about 6 of the sequenced Susac syndrome patients, whereas fewer than 10 of them were in remission. Study results and caveats: Where Susac syndrome CD4+ T cell repertoires were concerned, no clonal expansion was evident.

Sequencing targeted TCR beta in T cells from blood (CD8+ and CD4+). The CDR3 runs 14 residues. Germline-derived CDR1 and CDR2 are LGHNT and FRNRAP. V was clipped by 6 bases and J by 0 bases, with 9 bases between them. About this clonotype itself: Its matching antigen is unknown.

RNA was extracted with the RNeasy kit, and a quantity of roughly 0.45 to 1 ug was reverse transcribed using random hexamers. With immunoSEQ multiplex PCR, TCR beta CDR3 was amplified across 54 Vbeta and 13 Jbeta. TCRdb passed the immunoSEQ multiplex PCR reads through MiXCR, listing each CDR3 protein once. The sample shows some 150,000 distinct CDR3 sequences, about 95% of them seen only once. Specimen: CD4+ T cells from PBMCs. The clonotype was recovered from a human donor with Susac syndrome. The J gene is TRBJ2-1, the V gene TRBV12-5, with D perhaps matching TRBD1 or TRBD2 (5 bases each). The CDR3 DNA is TGTGCTAGTGGCCGAGGGGACTCCTACAATGAGCAGTTCTTC. Translating gives CASGRGDSYNEQFF.